This is a list of T cell receptor beta chains from one sample in a study of CD8 T cells in Susac syndrome. TCRdb reprocessed the immunoSEQ multiplex PCR reads via MiXCR and lists one record per CDR3 protein. The table records under 350,000 distinct CDR3 sequences, about 90% of them present only once. The sample comprised CD4+ T cells from PBMCs. The receptors stem from a human donor with multiple sclerosis. Both conserved end residues are part of each CDR3. The D gene is left open where the match is weak. The size entry is marked missing in some rows and otherwise reads once, few, many or a size class.

J gene	clone size	D gene	V gene	CDR3 DNA	CDR3 protein
TRBJ2-2	.	.	TRBV5-1	TGCGCCAGCAGCCTGGACTCCCCGACCGGGGAGCTGTTTTTT	CASSLDSPTGELFF
TRBJ1-5	once	TRBD1	TRBV10-3	TGTGCCATCAGTGGAGCCCAGGGGGACCAGCCCCAGCATTTT	CAISGAQGDQPQHF
TRBJ1-1	once	.	TRBV5-1	TGCGCCAGCAGCTCGCCAAAAACTGAAGCTTTCTTT	CASSSPKTEAFF
TRBJ2-1	once	TRBD2	TRBV20-1	TGCAGTGCAGGCATTTTAGGGACTAGCGAGGAGTTCTTC	CSAGILGTSEEFF
TRBJ2-1	.	TRBD1	TRBV15	TGTGCCACCAGCGCGGGACAGGGTCCCTACAATGAGCAGTTCTTC	CATSAGQGPYNEQFF
TRBJ2-7	.	TRBD2	TRBV5-5	TGTGCCAGCAGCTTGGTTTTGGCGGGAGCCGACGAGCAGTACTTC	CASSLVLAGADEQYF
TRBJ2-2	.	TRBD2	TRBV12-3/TRBV12-4	TGTGCCAGCAACCTCGGACTAGCAGGGTACACCGGGGAGCTGTTTTTT	CASNLGLAGYTGELFF
TRBJ1-1	.	.	TRBV5-1	TGCGCCAGCAGCCACCGCGGGGGGAACACTGAAGCTTTCTTT	CASSHRGGNTEAFF
TRBJ1-3	.	.	TRBV7-2	TGTGCCAGCAGCGTTCCTAGACGGAACTCTGGAAACACCATATATTTT	CASSVPRRNSGNTIYF
TRBJ1-1	.	.	TRBV15	TGTGCCACCGGGGAGCCCGGGGTTTTGAACACTGAAGCTTTCTTT	CATGEPGVLNTEAFF
TRBJ2-3	.	.	TRBV7-3	TGTGCCAGCAGCCCATCGGGGGGCGGAGATACGCAGTATTTT	CASSPSGGGDTQYF
TRBJ2-7	.	TRBD2	TRBV20-1	TGCAGTGCCAGGGGACCTAGCGGGGGCCCCCACGAGCAGTACTTC	CSARGPSGGPHEQYF
TRBJ2-7	.	.	TRBV30	TGTGCCTGGAGTGTACTGCAGGGAGTCGACGAGCAGTACTTC	CAWSVLQGVDEQYF
TRBJ1-1	once	TRBD1	TRBV12-3/TRBV12-4	TGTGCCAGCGAGCCAGGACAGGGTAGGGGTGAAGCTTTCTTT	CASEPGQGRGEAFF
TRBJ1-4	once	.	TRBV7-9	TGTGCCAGCAGCCAACACTCGATGGGGTCGGGAAAACTGTTTTTT	CASSQHSMGSGKLFF
TRBJ2-7	.	TRBD2	TRBV6-2/TRBV6-3	TGTGCCAGCAGCCTTCCGGGACTAGCGGCCTGGAGGGACGAGCAGTACTTC	CASSLPGLAAWRDEQYF
TRBJ1-6	.	.	TRBV30	TGTGCCTGGAGGCTAACCTATAATTCACCCCTCCACTTT	CAWRLTYNSPLHF
TRBJ1-1	.	TRBD1	TRBV7-9	TGTGCCAGCAGCTTTAACAGGGGGAACACTGAAGCTTTCTTT	CASSFNRGNTEAFF
TRBJ1-2	.	.	TRBV25-1	TGTGCCAGCAGGGACACAGGGAACTATGATGGCTACACCTTC	CASRDTGNYDGYTF
TRBJ1-1	.	.	TRBV29-1	TGCAGCGTTGTGGGGAACACTGAAGCTTTCTTT	CSVVGNTEAFF
TRBJ2-1	.	TRBD2	TRBV12-5	TGTGCTAGTGGTTCGGCGCTAGCGGGAGGGGAGCAGTTCTTC	CASGSALAGGEQFF
TRBJ2-2	.	.	TRBV5-4	TGTGCCAGCAGCTTGGATTTCTACGAAATTGGGGAGCTGTTTTTT	CASSLDFYEIGELFF
TRBJ1-1	.	.	TRBV7-9	TGTGCCAGCAGCTTGAGGGGACCACTATTGAACACTGAAGCTTTCTTT	CASSLRGPLLNTEAFF
TRBJ1-3	.	.	TRBV2	TGTGCCAGCAAAGGGACCTCTGGAAACACCATATATTTT	CASKGTSGNTIYF
TRBJ2-2	once	.	TRBV7-9	TGTGCCAGCAGCATGGGACCTACGAACACCGGGGAGCTGTTTTTT	CASSMGPTNTGELFF
TRBJ2-7	.	.	TRBV7-9	TGTGCCAGCAGCTACCTAGCATACGAGCAGTACTTC	CASSYLAYEQYF
TRBJ2-7	.	.	TRBV12-3/TRBV12-4	TGTGCCAGCAGTTTAATCAACGAAGCCTACGAGCAGTACTTC	CASSLINEAYEQYF
TRBJ2-5	.	TRBD2	TRBV7-3	TGTGCCAGCAGCCGGGCGGGAGGGATTGAGACCCAGTACTTC	CASSRAGGIETQYF
TRBJ1-1	.	.	TRBV11-3	TGTGCCAGCACCTCCGGACAGTTTCCGAGGGGAGCTTTCTTT	CASTSGQFPRGAFF
TRBJ1-2	.	.	TRBV7-9	TGTGCCAGCAGCTTAGTAGGAGGGAGACAGGTCCGAGGCTACACCTTC	CASSLVGGRQVRGYTF
TRBJ1-2	.	.	TRBV5-4	TGTGCCAGCAGCTCGATCCCTTCCGGGGGTTACTATGGCTACACCTTC	CASSSIPSGGYYGYTF
TRBJ1-2	.	.	TRBV29-1	TGCAGCGTTGAACTTAGAGGCTACACCTTC	CSVELRGYTF
TRBJ1-5	.	.	TRBV20-1	TGCAGTGCTGGGGGAAAAGGGGGTCAGCCCCAGCATTTT	CSAGGKGGQPQHF
TRBJ1-5	.	.	TRBV10-2	TGCGCCAGCAGTGTTTGGGGCAATCAGCCCCAGCATTTT	CASSVWGNQPQHF
TRBJ2-5	.	TRBD1	TRBV20-1	TGCAGTGCTAGCAGACAGGGGGCAGGCCAAGAGACCCAGTACTTC	CSASRQGAGQETQYF
TRBJ1-1	.	.	TRBV27	TGTGCCAGCAGTTCGGACCTGGGGAACACTGAAGCTTTCTTT	CASSSDLGNTEAFF
TRBJ1-6	.	TRBD1	TRBV6-5	TGTGCCAGCAGTTACTCGATGGGACAGCCCTCACCCCTCCACTTT	CASSYSMGQPSPLHF
TRBJ2-2	.	.	TRBV20-1	TGCAGTGCTAGAATCCCGGGGCGGGGGGAGCTGTTTTTT	CSARIPGRGELFF
TRBJ1-4	.	.	TRBV6-6	.	CASSFLWTVTNEKLFF
TRBJ1-2	.	.	TRBV7-2	TGTGCCAGCAGCTTACCCGGGGCGTATGGCTACACCTTC	CASSLPGAYGYTF
TRBJ2-3	.	.	TRBV7-2	TGTGCCAGCAGCGTGGGCCATGGGGCAGATACGCAGTATTTT	CASSVGHGADTQYF